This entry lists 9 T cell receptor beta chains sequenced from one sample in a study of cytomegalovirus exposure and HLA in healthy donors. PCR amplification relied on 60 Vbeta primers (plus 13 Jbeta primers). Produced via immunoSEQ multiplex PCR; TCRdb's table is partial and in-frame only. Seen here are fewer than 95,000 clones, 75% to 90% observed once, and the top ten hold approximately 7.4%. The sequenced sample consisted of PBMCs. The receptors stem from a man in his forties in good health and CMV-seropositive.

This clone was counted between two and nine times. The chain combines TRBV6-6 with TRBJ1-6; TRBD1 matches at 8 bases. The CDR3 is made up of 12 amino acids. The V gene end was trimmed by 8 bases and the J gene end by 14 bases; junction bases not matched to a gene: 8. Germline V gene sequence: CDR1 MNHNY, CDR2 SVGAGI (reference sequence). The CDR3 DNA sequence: TGTGCCAGCGGGGCAGGGGGCGAGACCCTCCACTTT. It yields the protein CASGAGGETLHF.

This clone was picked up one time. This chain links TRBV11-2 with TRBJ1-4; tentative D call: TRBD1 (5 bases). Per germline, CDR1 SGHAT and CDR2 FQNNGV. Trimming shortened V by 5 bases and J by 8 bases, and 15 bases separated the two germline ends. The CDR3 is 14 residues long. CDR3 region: CASSAGTGREKLFF. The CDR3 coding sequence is TGTGCCAGCAGCGCCGGGACTGGTAGAGAAAAACTGTTTTTT.

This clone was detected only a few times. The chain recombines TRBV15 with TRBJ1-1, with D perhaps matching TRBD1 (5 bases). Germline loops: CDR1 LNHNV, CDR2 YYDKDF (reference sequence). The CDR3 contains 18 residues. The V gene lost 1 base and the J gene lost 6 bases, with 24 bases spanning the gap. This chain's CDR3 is CATSRGLSGGKKSAEAFF. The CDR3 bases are TGTGCCACCAGCAGAGGTCTGTCCGGGGGGAAGAAAAGCGCTGAAGCTTTCTTT.

CDR3 sequence reads: CASSKGVGPLSPSPLHF. DNA of the CDR3: TGTGCCAGCAGCAAAGGGGTTGGGCCCCTCAGCCCTTCACCCCTCCACTTT. This chain joins TRBV21-1 and TRBJ1-6; the table's D call, TRBD1, has no DNA check behind it. TRBV21-1 is listed as a pseudogene. The CDR3 sequence is 17 residues long.

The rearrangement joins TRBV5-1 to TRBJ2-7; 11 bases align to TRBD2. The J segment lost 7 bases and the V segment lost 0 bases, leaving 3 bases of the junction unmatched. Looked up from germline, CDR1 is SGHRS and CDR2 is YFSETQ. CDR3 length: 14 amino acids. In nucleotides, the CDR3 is TGCGCCAGCAGCTTGGGACTAGCGGGGATTGAGCAGTACTTC. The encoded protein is CASSLGLAGIEQYF.

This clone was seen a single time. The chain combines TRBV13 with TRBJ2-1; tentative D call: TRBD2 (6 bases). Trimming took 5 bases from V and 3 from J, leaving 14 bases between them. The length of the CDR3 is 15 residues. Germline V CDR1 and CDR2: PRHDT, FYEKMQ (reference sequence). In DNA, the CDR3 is TGTGCCAGCAGCCGAGGAGGGCCAGTCTACAATGAGCAGTTCTTC. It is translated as CASSRGGPVYNEQFF.

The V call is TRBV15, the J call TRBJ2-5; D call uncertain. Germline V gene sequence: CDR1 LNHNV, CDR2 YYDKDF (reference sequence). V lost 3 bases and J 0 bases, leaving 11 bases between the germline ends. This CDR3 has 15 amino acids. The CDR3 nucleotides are TGTGCCACCAGCAGCCCATACCAGTACCAAGAGACCCAGTACTTC. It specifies CATSSPYQYQETQYF.

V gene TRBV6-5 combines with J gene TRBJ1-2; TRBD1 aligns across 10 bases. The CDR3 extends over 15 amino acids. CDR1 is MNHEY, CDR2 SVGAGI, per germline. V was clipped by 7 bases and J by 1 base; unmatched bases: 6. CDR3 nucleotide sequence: TGTGCCAGCATACCAGACAGGGGGCGTAACTATGGCTACACCTTC. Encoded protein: CASIPDRGRNYGYTF.

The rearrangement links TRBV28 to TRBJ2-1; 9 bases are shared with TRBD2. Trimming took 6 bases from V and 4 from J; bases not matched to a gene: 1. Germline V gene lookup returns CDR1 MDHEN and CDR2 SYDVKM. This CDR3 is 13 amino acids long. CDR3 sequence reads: CASRGLAYNEQFF. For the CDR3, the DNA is TGTGCCAGCAGGGGACTAGCATACAATGAGCAGTTCTTC.